The TCR beta chain under discussion was sequenced for a study of PD-L1 blockade in urothelial cancer. Regarding time point: pretreatment peripheral blood. TCRdb keeps only in-frame clones here, not all; method: immunoSEQ multiplex PCR. This table holds about 74,000 clones, around 90% found once. In germline, CDR1 is MNHEY, CDR2 SMNVEV (reference sequence). CDR3 size: 15 residues. V shed 5 bases, J shed 7 bases, and the junction held 13 bases outside the gene matches. The sample consisted of PBMCs, taken around atezolizumab (anti-PD-L1) treatment. The chain joins TRBV27 to TRBJ1-2, with 7 positions matching TRBD1. The receptor comes from a man between 70 and 80 years old with urothelial cancer. The CDR3 spells CASSPGGQVWAGYTF. The CDR3 DNA reads as TGTGCCAGCAGTCCAGGGGGGCAGGTATGGGCTGGCTACACCTTC.